Listed below are T cell receptor beta chains from one sample, sequenced in a study of cytomegalovirus exposure and HLA in healthy donors. Generated by immunoSEQ multiplex PCR, the TCRdb table keeps only in-frame clones and is missing some. The table records some 150,000 clones, 65% to 80% of them present only once. The sequenced sample consisted of PBMCs. The receptors originated from a man in his forties in good health and CMV-seronegative. The CDR3 runs from the conserved cysteine through the conserved F or W. The order of the fields is J gene, D gene, clone size, V gene, CDR3 DNA, CDR3 protein. The D gene is left open where the match is weak. A row's size may be missing; if present it is once, few, many or a size class.

J: TRBJ1-2; D: NA; size: few; V: TRBV5-5; DNA: TGTGCCAGCAGACAGGCCTATGGCTACACCTTC; CDR3: CASRQAYGYTF
J: TRBJ2-1; D: TRBD2; size: NA; V: TRBV11-2; DNA: TGTGCCAGCAGCTTACTAGCGGGGGCGTACAATGAGCAGTTCTTC; CDR3: CASSLLAGAYNEQFF
J: TRBJ1-5; D: NA; size: NA; V: TRBV19; DNA: TGTGCCAGTAGTCCCGAACGGGGGGGCAATCAGCCCCAGCATTTT; CDR3: CASSPERGGNQPQHF
J: TRBJ2-3; D: TRBD2; size: NA; V: TRBV7-9; DNA: TGTGCCAGCAGCACATGGGGGGGGTTGGCCCCCACAGATACGCAGTATTTT; CDR3: CASSTWGGLAPTDTQYF
J: TRBJ1-2; D: TRBD1; size: NA; V: TRBV5-6; DNA: TGTGCCAGCAGCGCGGACAGGAGAGGATATGGCTACACCTTC; CDR3: CASSADRRGYGYTF
J: TRBJ1-3; D: NA; size: NA; V: TRBV5-1; DNA: TGCGCCAGCAGCTTAACGACAGGTACCTCTGGAAACACCATATATTTT; CDR3: CASSLTTGTSGNTIYF
J: TRBJ2-7; D: TRBD2; size: NA; V: TRBV29-1; DNA: TGCAGCGTTGTGGGAGGGTACGAGCAGTACTTC; CDR3: CSVVGGYEQYF
J: TRBJ1-3; D: NA; size: NA; V: TRBV27; DNA: TGTGCCAGCAGTCAAAGGGAGGGATCTGGAAACACCATATATTTT; CDR3: CASSQREGSGNTIYF
J: TRBJ2-1; D: NA; size: NA; V: TRBV5-4; DNA: TGTGCCAGCAGCTTGGGGGGACACGAAAAATCGTTCTTC; CDR3: CASSLGGHEKSFF
J: TRBJ2-2; D: NA; size: NA; V: TRBV5-6; DNA: TGTGCCAGCAGCTTGGGGCCGGGGACCGGGGAGCTGTTTTTT; CDR3: CASSLGPGTGELFF
J: TRBJ1-2; D: NA; size: NA; V: TRBV4-3; DNA: TGCGCCAGCAGCCGAGAAGCAGGGGTTTACTATGGCTACACCTTC; CDR3: CASSREAGVYYGYTF
J: TRBJ1-2; D: NA; size: NA; V: TRBV5-6; DNA: TGTGCCAGCAGCTTAACACAGGTGATTAACTATGGCTACACCTTC; CDR3: CASSLTQVINYGYTF
J: TRBJ2-1; D: TRBD2; size: NA; V: TRBV7-3; DNA: TGTGCCAGCAGTCCCCGGGGGGGCCGAGGGGATGAGCAGTTCTTC; CDR3: CASSPRGGRGDEQFF
J: TRBJ2-3; D: NA; size: NA; V: TRBV5-6; DNA: TGTGCCAGCAGCGTGACAGTTACCCGTGGCACAGATACGCAGTATTTT; CDR3: CASSVTVTRGTDTQYF
J: TRBJ1-4; D: TRBD1; size: once; V: TRBV4-3; DNA: TGCGCCAGCAGCCCCCAGGACAGGGGGAGTGAAAAACTGTTTTTT; CDR3: CASSPQDRGSEKLFF
J: TRBJ2-3; D: TRBD2; size: NA; V: TRBV7-3; DNA: TGTGCCAGCAGCGGAGCGGGGGGGGCAGATACGCAGTATTTT; CDR3: CASSGAGGADTQYF
J: TRBJ2-7; D: TRBD2; size: NA; V: TRBV29-1; DNA: TGCAGCGCTGCACTAGCGGGGGGGCTCGACGAGCAGTACTTC; CDR3: CSAALAGGLDEQYF
J: TRBJ2-5; D: NA; size: NA; V: TRBV5-6; DNA: TGTGCCAGCAGCCCTAAGCGACGGGAACAAGAGACCCAGTACTTC; CDR3: CASSPKRREQETQYF
J: TRBJ1-1; D: NA; size: NA; V: TRBV6-1; DNA: TGTGCCAGCAATCGCCCAAGGAGCAACACTGAAGCTTTCTTT; CDR3: CASNRPRSNTEAFF
J: TRBJ1-5; D: NA; size: NA; V: TRBV19; DNA: TGTGCCAGTAGTATCCTCACCATTTCGGGCAATCAGCCCCAGCATTTT; CDR3: CASSILTISGNQPQHF
J: TRBJ2-2; D: NA; size: NA; V: TRBV5-4; DNA: TGTGCCCTCCGCAGGGCCGGGGGCACCGGGGAGCTGTTTTTT; CDR3: CALRRAGGTGELFF
J: TRBJ1-1; D: NA; size: NA; V: TRBV7-2; DNA: TGTGCCAGCAGCTATAGGGGCAACACTGAAGCTTTCTTT; CDR3: CASSYRGNTEAFF
J: TRBJ2-7; D: NA; size: NA; V: TRBV2; DNA: TGTGCCAGCAGTGAAGCTAGCTCCTACGAGCAGTACTTC; CDR3: CASSEASSYEQYF
J: TRBJ1-1; D: NA; size: NA; V: TRBV2; DNA: TGTGCCAGCAGCGTGCGGGAAAACACTGAAGCTTTCTTT; CDR3: CASSVRENTEAFF
J: TRBJ2-1; D: TRBD2; size: NA; V: TRBV5-1; DNA: TGCGCCAGCAGCTTGTCCAGCGGGGGGGGCAATGAGCAGTTCTTC; CDR3: CASSLSSGGGNEQFF
J: TRBJ1-1; D: NA; size: NA; V: TRBV7-2; DNA: TGTGCCAGCAGCTTAAAATCCCAGGGGAACACTGAAGCTTTCTTT; CDR3: CASSLKSQGNTEAFF
J: TRBJ2-7; D: TRBD2; size: NA; V: TRBV4-1; DNA: TGCGCCAGCAGCCAAGATCACGCGGGGGTCGAGCAGTACTTC; CDR3: CASSQDHAGVEQYF
J: TRBJ1-1; D: NA; size: NA; V: TRBV7-2; DNA: TGTGCCAGCAGCCGCAACCATGTCGGGGGATATGTAAGCACTGAAGCTTTCTTT; CDR3: CASSRNHVGGYVSTEAFF
J: TRBJ1-4; D: TRBD1; size: NA; V: TRBV19; DNA: TGTGCCAGTAGACCCTACAGGGGTCAAAAATCAACTAATGAAAAACTGTTTTTT; CDR3: CASRPYRGQKSTNEKLFF
J: TRBJ1-6; D: NA; size: few; V: TRBV2; DNA: TGTGCCAGCAGTGAAAGACAGCTTAATTCACCCCTCCACTTT; CDR3: CASSERQLNSPLHF
J: TRBJ2-5; D: NA; size: NA; V: TRBV6-5; DNA: TGTGCCAGCATGGGCGTGGAGACCCAGTACTTC; CDR3: CASMGVETQYF
J: TRBJ2-2; D: TRBD2; size: NA; V: TRBV7-2; DNA: TGTGCCAGCAGCTTATCCAGCGGGGGCCTGAACACCGGGGAGCTGTTTTTT; CDR3: CASSLSSGGLNTGELFF
J: TRBJ2-7; D: NA; size: NA; V: TRBV28; DNA: TGTGCCAGCAGTTTATCTAGCTACGAGCAGTACTTC; CDR3: CASSLSSYEQYF
J: TRBJ2-2; D: NA; size: many; V: TRBV25-1; DNA: TGTGCCAGCAGTGGTTTATCGGGAGAGACCGGGGAGCTGTTTTTT; CDR3: CASSGLSGETGELFF
J: TRBJ2-1; D: TRBD1; size: few; V: TRBV2; DNA: TGTGCCAGCGGGACAGCATCTTACAATGAGCAGTTCTTC; CDR3: CASGTASYNEQFF
J: TRBJ2-3; D: TRBD2; size: NA; V: TRBV4-1; DNA: TGCGCCAGCAGCCAAGTCCCGACTAGCGGCACAGATACGCAGTATTTT; CDR3: CASSQVPTSGTDTQYF
J: TRBJ2-5; D: NA; size: few; V: TRBV5-1; DNA: TGCGCCAGCAGCTTGGATCAGACTATCCAAGAGACCCAGTACTTC; CDR3: CASSLDQTIQETQYF
J: TRBJ2-2; D: TRBD2; size: NA; V: TRBV6-4; DNA: TGTGCCAGCAGTGACTCGACTAGCGGGGACACCGGGGAGCTGTTTTTT; CDR3: CASSDSTSGDTGELFF
J: TRBJ2-5; D: TRBD1; size: NA; V: TRBV5-1; DNA: TGCGCCAGCAGCTCGGGACAGCCACAAGAGACCCAGTACTTC; CDR3: CASSSGQPQETQYF
J: TRBJ2-1; D: TRBD2; size: few; V: TRBV15; DNA: TGTGCCACCAGCAGAGAAGCGGGGGGGCTTAATGAGCAGTTCTTC; CDR3: CATSREAGGLNEQFF
J: TRBJ1-1; D: TRBD1; size: few; V: TRBV18; DNA: TGTGCCAGCTCGCCAGAACAGGGGGCTTTCACTGAAGCTTTCTTT; CDR3: CASSPEQGAFTEAFF
J: TRBJ2-7; D: TRBD2; size: NA; V: TRBV28; DNA: TGTGCCAGCAGTTACTCGACTAGCGGGACATCCTACGAGCAGTACTTC; CDR3: CASSYSTSGTSYEQYF
J: TRBJ1-5; D: TRBD1; size: NA; V: TRBV2; DNA: TGTGCCAGCAGTACAGGGGGCGAGGGTCAGCCCCAGCATTTT; CDR3: CASSTGGEGQPQHF
J: TRBJ2-7; D: TRBD1; size: NA; V: TRBV27; DNA: TGTGCCAGCAGTTCGACGACAGGGGGCTACGAGCAGTACTTC; CDR3: CASSSTTGGYEQYF